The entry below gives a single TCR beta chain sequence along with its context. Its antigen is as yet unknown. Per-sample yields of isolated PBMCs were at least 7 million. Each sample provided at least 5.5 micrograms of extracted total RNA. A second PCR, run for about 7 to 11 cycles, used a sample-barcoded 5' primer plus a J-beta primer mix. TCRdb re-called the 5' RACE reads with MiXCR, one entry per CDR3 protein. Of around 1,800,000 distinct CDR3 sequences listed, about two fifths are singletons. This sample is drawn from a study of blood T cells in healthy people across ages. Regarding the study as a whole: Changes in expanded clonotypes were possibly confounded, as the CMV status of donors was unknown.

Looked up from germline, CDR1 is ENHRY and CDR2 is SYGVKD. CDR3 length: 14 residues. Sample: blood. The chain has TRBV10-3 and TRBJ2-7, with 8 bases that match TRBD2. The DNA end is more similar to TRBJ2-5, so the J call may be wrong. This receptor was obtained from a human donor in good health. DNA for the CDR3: TGTGCCGTTCAGCGGGGGCGTTTGGGAGAGACCCAGTACTTC. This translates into CAVQRGRLGETQYF.